This entry describes one T cell receptor (beta chain). This entry is derived from a study of T cell responses to AZD1222 COVID-19 vaccine. Germline V gene lookup returns CDR1 SGHDT and CDR2 YYEEEE. Trimming cost V 1 base and J 3 bases; bases outside gene matches: 4. The CDR3 extends over 15 amino acids. Repertoires were generated with immunoSEQ multiplex PCR, while TCRdb's copy carries only in-frame clones and drops some. The sample has 100,000 to 150,000 clones, just over 85% seen once. The origin of this receptor is an adult in good health. The chain recombines TRBV5-6 with TRBJ2-7; 10 bases match TRBD2. The sample was peripheral blood, taken on day 0 of AZD1222 vaccination. CDR3 in amino acids: CASSLLLAGYYEQYF. The CDR3 DNA reads as TGTGCCAGCAGCTTGCTACTAGCGGGATACTACGAGCAGTACTTC.